This T cell receptor (beta chain) was recovered during a study of control samples from healthy donors and cancer patients. The V gene lost 6 bases and the J gene lost 6 bases, with 15 bases spanning the gap. Germline assignment: CDR1 SNHLY and CDR2 FYNNEI. The CDR3 has 15 residues. The table came from immunoSEQ multiplex PCR; TCRdb's copy has only in-frame clones and leaves some out. The table has fewer than 200,000 clones, 80% to 95% seen once. Sequencing input: blood. This receptor was obtained from a woman between 55 and 75 years old in good health. The J gene is TRBJ1-6, the V gene TRBV2, with D possibly matching TRBD1 (5 bases). This CDR3 reads CASRPQGDGNSPLHF. CDR3 coding DNA: TGTGCCAGCAGACCCCAGGGAGATGGTAATTCACCCCTCCACTTT.